Sequencing of this T cell receptor (beta chain) was carried out in a study of PD-L1 blockade in urothelial cancer. The authors spiked synthetic TCR analog templates into each PCR. The data were produced by immunoSEQ multiplex PCR, yet TCRdb's version contains in-frame clones alone and is incomplete. The repertoire holds 35,000 to 45,000 clones, over 65% seen once, with more than 2.5% in the top ten. Each patient presented with locally advanced or metastatic urothelial carcinoma. Samples spanned pretreatment and treatment, with 1 to 8 time points per patient. The CDR3 spans 16 residues. With V trimmed by 3 bases and J by 6 bases, 9 bases remained unmatched. Germline V gene lookup returns CDR1 MNHEY and CDR2 SMNVEV (reference sequence).

The receptor's source is a man aged 70-80 years with urothelial cancer. The sequencing used PBMCs, collected around atezolizumab (anti-PD-L1) treatment. The rearrangement links TRBV27 to TRBJ1-5, with TRBD1 identical over 9 bases. The CDR3 protein is CASSFSRDRARQPQHF. The CDR3 DNA reads TGTGCCAGCAGTTTTTCCCGGGACAGGGCTCGTCAGCCCCAGCATTTT.